This TCR beta chain was sequenced for a study of shared clonotypes between healthy human individuals. Nashville, Tennessee was home to all donors, who were Caucasian adults. Sequencing was performed with immunoSEQ multiplex PCR; in TCRdb, only in-frame clones are kept and a portion is missing. This sample carries around 1,000,000 clones, roughly 77% of them seen once, and the ten largest clones take 0.89%. Trimming cost V 4 bases and J 2 bases; bases outside gene matches: 0. Germline values: CDR1 MNHEY, CDR2 SMNVEV (reference sequence). The CDR3 covers 14 residues. The source is a young man in good health. Some clones in this sample may be carry-over from other donors' samples. The chain recombines TRBV27 with TRBJ1-4; 8 bases line up with TRBD1. Input material: memory CD4+ T cells from PBMCs. Subset denoted: CD45RA-negative fraction. The DNA for the CDR3 is TGTGCCAGCAGTTACAGGGGGACTAATGAAAAACTGTTTTTT. This codes for CASSYRGTNEKLFF.